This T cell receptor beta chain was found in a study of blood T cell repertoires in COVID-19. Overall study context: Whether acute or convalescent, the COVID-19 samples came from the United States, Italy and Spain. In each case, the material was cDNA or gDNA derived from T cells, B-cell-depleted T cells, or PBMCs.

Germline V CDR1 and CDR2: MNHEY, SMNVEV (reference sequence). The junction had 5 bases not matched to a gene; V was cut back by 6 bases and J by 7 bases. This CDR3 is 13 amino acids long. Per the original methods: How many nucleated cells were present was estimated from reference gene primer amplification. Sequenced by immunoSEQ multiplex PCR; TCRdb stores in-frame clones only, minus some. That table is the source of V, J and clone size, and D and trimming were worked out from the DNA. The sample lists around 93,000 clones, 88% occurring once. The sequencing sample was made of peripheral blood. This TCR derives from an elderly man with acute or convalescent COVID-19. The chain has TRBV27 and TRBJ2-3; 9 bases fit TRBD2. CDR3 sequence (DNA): TGTGCCAGCAGCCCGGGACTAGCAAATACGCAGTATTTT. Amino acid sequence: CASSPGLANTQYF.